This T cell receptor (beta chain) stems from a study of cytomegalovirus exposure and HLA in healthy donors. Across the study: Out of 150 million to 200 million T cells, an earlier analysis found about 100 million unique TCR beta sequences in total. Study findings and constraints: A later analysis showed TCR association rates differing by HLA locus, peaking at DRB1 and lowest at HLA-C. Presence/absence analyses assumed roughly uniform sequencing depth across donors, which may not hold.

PCR employed 60 Vbeta and 13 Jbeta primers. Clones were read by immunoSEQ multiplex PCR, and TCRdb kept only the in-frame ones, dropping some. The table lists 100,000 to 150,000 clones, around 79% of them singletons. As concerns this clone: As yet, its antigen is unknown.

As for the donors, each was a healthy bone marrow donor. The CDR3 is 13 residues long. V lost 6 bases and J lost 4, with 12 bases in between. Per germline, CDR1 MDHEN and CDR2 SYDVKM. The TCR comes from a woman aged 35 to 49 in good health and CMV-seronegative. What was sequenced was PBMCs. The chain combines TRBV28 with TRBJ2-5, with D possibly matching TRBD2 (5 bases). Here the CDR3 DNA reads TGTGCCAGCAGCGACGACGGGATAGAGACCCAGTACTTC. It specifies CASSDDGIETQYF. The full variable domain, with the rest looked up from reference TRBV28 and TRBJ2-5, is DVKVTQSSRYLVKRTGEKVFLECVQDMDHENMFWYRQDPGLGLRLIYFSYDVKMKEKGDIPEGYSVSREKKERFSLILESASTNQTSMYLCASSDDGIETQYFGPGTRLLVL.